This T cell receptor beta chain was documented in a study of T cells expressing NK-cell markers. About the research overall: Sorted CD3+CD56+NKG2C+, CD3+CD56+NKG2C- and CD3+CD56-NKG2C+ T cells supplied TCR beta repertoires.

On this clonotype: The target antigen is unknown.

Study-wide results and caveats: Also leading the CD3+CD56-NKG2C+ fraction in a handful of donors were these clonotypes. A range of roughly 1.0-8% of CD8+ T cells consisted of dominant NKG2C+ clonotypes in 5 or 6 donors.

Template switching by 5'RACE with UMIs generated the TCR beta cDNA. TCRdb reworked the 5' RACE reads into one entry per CDR3 protein, no DNA. This table holds 400,000 or so distinct CDR3 sequences. The CDR3 contains 17 residues. The chain uses TRBV12-3 or TRBV12-4 and TRBJ1-5; TCRdb's D gene call, TRBD1, goes unchecked for lack of DNA. This sequence originates from a woman aged 45-60 years in good health. The specimen sequenced was blood T cells: a sorted CD56 or NKG2C T cell subset, CD4+ or CD8+ T cells, or bulk PBMC T cells (not recorded which). The CDR3 is CASSLTQGRLLNQPQHF.